A single T cell receptor beta chain is shown here with its context. Which antigen it targets is not known. The sample holds no much larger clone one base away, and base qualities are not on file. The entry originates in a study of Ad26.COV2.S vaccination and SARS-CoV-2 variants listed by TCRdb under 2021. For context, the study as a whole: Vaccine-arm donors were drawn from COV1001, a multicentre, randomized, double-blind, placebo-controlled phase I-IIa trial of Ad26.COV2.S in healthy adults. Dosing of Ad26.COV2.S was intramuscular, at either 5x10^10 or 1x10^11 viral particles, delivered as one shot or as two shots spaced 56 days apart. TCRbeta repertoire sequencing served as the tool for gauging how specific and how broad the SARS-CoV-2-reactive T cell receptors were following Ad26.COV2.S vaccination. A total of approximately 30 samples were included in the TCR-sequenced set, comprising roughly 20 Ad26.COV2.S vaccine recipients, 5 placebo recipients and 8 SARS-CoV-2 convalescent individuals. Trial participants were randomized into five groups of five: low-dose or high-dose Ad26.COV2.S given once or twice, or placebo on both occasions. Investigators did not know the trial group allocation while performing experiments and assessing outcomes. On the study overall, not on this receptor specifically: Ad26.COV2.S recipients had higher spike-specific TCR breadth than placebo recipients (P = 0.0014). The study was not powered for comparison of responses between vaccine doses or regimens. After vaccination, substantial breadth of spike-specific CD8+ and CD4+ T cell responses was reported. Non-spike TCR breadth was comparable between vaccine and placebo recipients, consistent with the vaccine containing only spike. According to the authors, total T cell responses may have been underestimated by the TCR breadth and depth analyses.

In light of the paper, this sample's treatment or condition label describes: 15 to 20 received Ad26.COV2.S at low or high dose, single or two shots; about 5 received placebo; per-sample allocation not given. Repertoires of vaccine and placebo recipients were sequenced from samples taken on day 63 after the first injection. In Cohort 1b, roughly 26 adults aged 18-55 years were enrolled at a single site in Boston, USA, between 29 July and 7 August 2020. Ad26.COV2.S was a replication-incompetent adenovirus type 26 vector that expressed a prefusion-stabilized SARS-CoV-2 spike protein derived from the original Wuhan strain. The immunoSEQ Assay was the method used to sequence TCRbeta CDR3 regions. After extraction, genomic DNA underwent amplification by bias-controlled multiplex PCR, followed by high-throughput sequencing. In the authors' own workflow: To quantify the absolute abundance of every unique TCRbeta CDR3 region, sequences were collapsed and filtered. T cell fraction was estimated by normalizing TCRbeta template counts to usable DNA, which was measured by amplifying reference genes present in all nucleated cells. Repertoire TCRs were annotated as SARS-CoV-2-specific by exact matching of V gene, CDR3 amino acid sequence and J gene to a known reactive TCR set. The reference SARS-CoV-2 TCR set was derived from MIRA and filtered for enrichment in COVID-19-positive ImmuneCODE repertoires, a step that removed public or cross-reactive TCRs. Based on the MIRA antigens, annotated TCRs were further analysed at the level of specific ORF or position within ORF. Breadth was defined as the number of annotated unique rearrangements divided by the total number of unique productive rearrangements, and depth was defined as the summed frequency of the annotated unique rearrangements. Two-sided Wilcoxon rank-sum tests were used to compare TCR breadth between groups. Here the immuneACCESS table is served through TCRdb, limited to in-frame sequences with V and J called. Missing clones are a known gap in these copies; in checked studies unresolved V genes cover under half, and the rest lacks a known reason. V, J and clone size were drawn from that table, and D and trimming were deduced from the DNA. In this sample the table shows about 320,000 clones, approximately 86% of which occur a single time. Jointly, the top ten make up 1.9% of the sample.

The V and J ends are trimmed by 0 bases and 0 bases, leaving 7 bases between them. CDR1 and CDR2 are read off the germline V gene as SGDLS and YYNGEE. Including the terminal cysteine and phenylalanine, the CDR3 comprises 14 residues. CDR3 DNA is the only sequence kept; it has 42 bases, read in frame from the first base. The sequence was obtained from a person between 18 and 65 years old who received the Ad26.COV2.S COVID-19 vaccine or a placebo. This specimen was peripheral blood, taken in a trial of Ad26.COV2.S vaccine versus placebo. The chain joins TRBV9 to TRBJ2-7; the D gene cannot be named for sure. The CDR3 protein: CASSVDSFSYEQYF. The bases read TGTGCCAGCAGCGTAGACTCCTTCTCCTACGAGCAGTACTTC.